The sequence of this T cell receptor beta chain was determined in a study of cytomegalovirus exposure and HLA in healthy donors. Notes on the study in general: TCR beta sequences reportedly predicted most subjects' HLA-A and HLA-B alleles accurately. Accounts indicate the classifier identified cytomegalovirus status with strong specificity and sensitivity. Fewer N-insertions than the roughly 650-donor mean were reportedly shown by an Asian-associated ancestry cluster in a later analysis.

Comments on this clone: Antigen: not known.

Use of 60 Vbeta and 13 Jbeta primers characterized the PCR. Here immunoSEQ multiplex PCR was the method, and the copy in TCRdb shows in-frame clones only, minus some. The record lists about 140,000 clones, of which the ten most abundant hold 2% to 2.5%. The CDR3 runs to 13 residues. Germline V gene sequence: CDR1 SGHVS, CDR2 FQNEAQ. The V end was cut by 1 base, the J end by 2 bases, with 6 bases between. The clonotype comes from a woman aged 18-29 years in good health and CMV-seronegative. The V call is TRBV7-8, the J call TRBJ2-7; D ambiguous. Sequencing was done on a sample of PBMCs. For the CDR3, the DNA is TGTGCCAGCAGCTTAGACAGAGCCTACGAGCAGTACTTC. Its translation is CASSLDRAYEQYF.